This passage covers 20 T cell receptor beta chains from one sample sequenced in a study of shared clonotypes between healthy human individuals. The data were produced by immunoSEQ multiplex PCR, yet TCRdb's version contains in-frame clones alone and is incomplete. The sample has under 1,100,000 clones; roughly 80% are singletons. Sample: memory CD4+ T cells sorted from blood. As to subset: CD45RA-negative fraction. All receptors come from a man younger than 35 in good health.

This clone was counted between two and nine times. The chain carries TRBV6-4 and TRBJ2-7, with 12 bases fitting TRBD1. Germline CDR1 is MRHNA and CDR2 is SNTAGT. The CDR3 length is 16 residues. The J segment lost 6 bases and the V segment lost 10 bases, leaving 16 bases of the junction unmatched. CDR3 sequence: CAKSTGTGGARSEQYF. As DNA, the CDR3 is TGTGCCAAATCAACCGGGACAGGGGGCGCGAGGTCCGAGCAGTACTTC.

This chain links TRBV11-2 with TRBJ2-2; TRBD2 agrees at 7 bases. Germline V gives CDR1 SGHAT, CDR2 FQNNGV. The CDR3 has 15 amino acids. V dropped 7 bases and J dropped 6; count of bases not matched to a gene: 11. DNA for the CDR3: TGTGCCAGCACGAGGCGGGAGACTCTCGCCGGGGAGCTGTTTTTT. Protein product: CASTRRETLAGELFF.

This clone was detected a few times. The rearrangement uses TRBV30 and TRBJ1-6; 12 nucleotides line up with TRBD1. Trimming at V came to 1 base and at J to 9 bases, leaving 1 base not matched to a gene. CDR1 is GTSNPN, CDR2 SVGIG, per germline (reference sequence). The CDR3 is 14 residues long. Here the CDR3 reads CAWSAGQGASPLHF. CDR3 in DNA: TGTGCCTGGAGTGCGGGACAGGGGGCTTCACCCCTCCACTTT.

V usage is TRBV30 and J usage is TRBJ1-2; D possibly corresponds to TRBD1 (5 bases). The CDR3 has 13 residues. Germline values: CDR1 GTSNPN, CDR2 SVGIG (reference sequence). V was shortened by 2 bases and J by 8 bases, with 15 bases between the two germline ends. CDR3 in amino acids: CAWSQTGVTGYTF. Written as DNA, the CDR3 is TGTGCCTGGAGTCAGACGGGGGTCACGGGCTACACCTTC.

This clone was recorded once. V is TRBV27 and J is TRBJ2-7; 8 bases line up with TRBD2. Germline V gives CDR1 MNHEY, CDR2 SMNVEV (reference sequence). This CDR3 is built from 15 residues. V shed 5 bases and J 6 bases; nucleotides not matched to a gene: 12. The CDR3 loop reads CASSTRGGPRGEQYF. In nucleotides, the CDR3 is TGTGCCAGCAGTACCCGGGGGGGTCCGAGGGGCGAGCAGTACTTC.

The rearrangement joins TRBV7-8 to TRBJ1-5; unclear D gene. Germline CDR1 SGHVS, CDR2 FQNEAQ. The CDR3 spans 14 residues. The V end was cut by 5 bases, the J end by 4 bases, with 12 bases between. CDR3 sequence reads: CASSLHLGNQPQHF. The CDR3 DNA follows: TGTGCCAGCAGCCTCCACCTGGGGAATCAGCCCCAGCATTTT.

V usage is TRBV4-3 and J usage is TRBJ2-3, with TRBD2 matching over 9 bases. The CDR3 runs to 15 residues. Germline values: CDR1 LGHNA, CDR2 YSLEER. With 0 bases clipped from V and 9 bases from J, the junction kept 7 bases outside the gene matches. The CDR3, as DNA: TGCGCCAGCAGCCAAGATCGGGGCGGGAGGGCCACGCAGTATTTT. It codes for CASSQDRGGRATQYF.

The chain links TRBV2 to TRBJ1-1; D is unresolved. The CDR3 has 13 residues. The germline V and J ends were trimmed by 4 bases and 7 bases, with 13 bases remaining between them. CDR1 and CDR2 (germline): SNHLY, FYNNEI. The CDR3 DNA is TGTGCCAGCAGTGCCCGCACAGAGGGTGAAGCTTTCTTT. It specifies CASSARTEGEAFF.

The chain links TRBV29-1 to TRBJ2-7; TRBD1 aligns across 10 bases. The trim removed 2 bases at V and 7 bases at J, leaving 11 bases unmatched. The germline CDR1 and CDR2 sequences are SQVTM and ANQGSEA. The CDR3 runs to 15 residues. CDR3 region: CSVESPGTGEREQYF. The CDR3 DNA is TGCAGCGTTGAATCGCCCGGGACAGGGGAGAGGGAGCAGTACTTC.

The CDR3 protein is CASSGLLAGDLNEQFF. CDR3 nucleotide sequence: TGTGCCAGCAGCGGGCTTCTAGCGGGAGACTTGAATGAGCAGTTCTTC. The V gene is TRBV9, the J gene TRBJ2-1, with 10 positions matching TRBD2. This CDR3 contains 16 residues. CDR1 and CDR2 from the germline V gene are SGDLS and YYNGEE. J gave up 7 bases and V 3 bases, and 10 bases lay outside the gene matches.

The chain joins TRBV18 to TRBJ2-1, with 7 bases lining up with TRBD1. The CDR3 extends over 16 amino acids. With 4 bases clipped from V and 5 bases from J, the junction kept 11 bases outside the gene matches. CDR1 KGHSH and CDR2 LQKENI come from the germline V gene. The CDR3 nucleotides are TGTGCCAGCTCACTGGCCGAGGACAGGACGAACAATGAGCAGTTCTTC. Amino acid sequence: CASSLAEDRTNNEQFF.

This clone has only one observation. The V call is TRBV13, the J call TRBJ2-5; 11 nucleotides match TRBD2. The CDR3 has 15 amino acids. CDR1 PRHDT and CDR2 FYEKMQ come from the germline V gene (reference sequence). With V trimmed by 5 bases and J by 5 bases, 7 bases remained unmatched. DNA for the CDR3: TGTGCCAGCAGCCGAACTAGCGGGAGTTGGGAGACCCAGTACTTC. Residues: CASSRTSGSWETQYF.

This clone turned up a few times. J is TRBJ1-5 and V is TRBV10-3; 8 nucleotides line up with TRBD1. This CDR3 spans 17 amino acids. Trimming at V came to 0 bases and at J to 0 bases, leaving 4 bases not matched to a gene. Germline V CDR1 and CDR2: ENHRY, SYGVKD. CDR3 sequence: CAISESSGQVSNQPQHF. The CDR3 bases are TGTGCCATCAGTGAGTCCTCGGGACAGGTTAGCAATCAGCCCCAGCATTTT.

Details on this clone: Other nucleotide sequences from this sample produce the same CDR3. CDR3 in DNA: TGTGCCATCAAGGGGTTGACCTACGAGCAGTACTTC. Its translation is CAIKGLTYEQYF. The chain uses TRBV10-3 and TRBJ2-7; possibly TRBD1 for D (5 bases). Deletions cut 7 bases from V and 2 bases from J, with 9 bases between. The germline V gene has CDR1 ENHRY and CDR2 SYGVKD. The CDR3 totals 12 residues.

The chain has TRBV6-1 and TRBJ2-6; D assignment may be TRBD1 or TRBD2 (5 bases each). V shed 2 bases and J shed 2 bases, with 16 bases lying between them. The CDR3 sequence is 18 residues long. The germline V gene encodes CDR1 MNHNS and CDR2 SASEGT. The CDR3 DNA sequence: TGTGCCAGCAGTGAATCTCGCCAGGGAGTCCCTGGGGCCAACGTCCTGACTTTC. Residues: CASSESRQGVPGANVLTF.

The chain has TRBV7-2 and TRBJ1-5; D unclear. The CDR3 has 12 amino acids. CDR1 is SGHTA and CDR2 is FQGNSA in the germline V gene. V lost 3 bases and J lost 7, with 7 bases in between. This CDR3 reads CASSFGLQPQHF. In nucleotides, the CDR3 is TGTGCCAGCAGCTTCGGACTGCAGCCCCAGCATTTT.

The gene calls are TRBV13 and TRBJ1-1; possibly TRBD1 for D (5 bases). Between the trimmed V and J ends, which lost 4 bases and 1 base, there was a span of 13 bases. Germline loops: CDR1 PRHDT, CDR2 FYEKMQ (reference sequence). The CDR3 extends over 15 amino acids. CDR3 residues: CASSSDSLGNTEAFF. The CDR3 DNA is TGTGCCAGCAGCTCCGACAGCCTAGGGAACACTGAAGCTTTCTTT.

The chain has TRBV7-6 and TRBJ1-4; TRBD1 matches at 7 bases. V was clipped by 5 bases and J by 7 bases; unmatched bases: 13. Germline V gene data show CDR1 as SGHVS and CDR2 as FNYEAQ. The CDR3 is 16 amino acids. The chain's CDR3 is CASSPITGTDLEKLFF. In DNA form, the CDR3 reads TGTGCCAGCAGCCCAATAACCGGGACAGACCTTGAAAAACTGTTTTTT.

The rearrangement links TRBV10-3 to TRBJ1-5, with 9 nucleotides matching TRBD1. This CDR3 has 14 amino acids. The germline V gene encodes CDR1 ENHRY and CDR2 SYGVKD. V trimming: 6 bases; J trimming: 7 bases; junction bases outside the gene matches: 7. The CDR3 region is CAIRATGGVQPQHF. In nucleotides, the CDR3 is TGTGCCATCAGAGCTACAGGGGGCGTACAGCCCCAGCATTTT.

V gene TRBV10-2 combines with J gene TRBJ1-5; 8 bases align to TRBD1. V lost 6 bases to trimming and J lost 6 bases; unmatched junction nucleotides: 7. The length of the CDR3 is 14 residues. Germline values: CDR1 WSHSY, CDR2 SAAADI. CDR3 amino acids: CASRIGQGGQPQHF. The CDR3 nucleotides are TGCGCCAGCAGGATTGGACAGGGCGGTCAGCCCCAGCATTTT.